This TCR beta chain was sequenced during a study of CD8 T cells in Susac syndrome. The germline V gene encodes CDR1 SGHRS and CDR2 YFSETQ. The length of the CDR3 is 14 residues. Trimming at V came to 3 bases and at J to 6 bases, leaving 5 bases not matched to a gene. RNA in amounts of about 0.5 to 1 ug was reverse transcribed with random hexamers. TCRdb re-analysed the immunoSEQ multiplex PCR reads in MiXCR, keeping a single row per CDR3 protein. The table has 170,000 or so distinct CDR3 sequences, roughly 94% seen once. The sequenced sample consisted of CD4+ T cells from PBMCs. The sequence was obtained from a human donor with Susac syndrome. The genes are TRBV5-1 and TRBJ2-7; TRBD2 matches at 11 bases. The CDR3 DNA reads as TGCGCCAGCAGCTGGTTAGCGGGGGGGGCCGAGCAGTACTTC. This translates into CASSWLAGGAEQYF.